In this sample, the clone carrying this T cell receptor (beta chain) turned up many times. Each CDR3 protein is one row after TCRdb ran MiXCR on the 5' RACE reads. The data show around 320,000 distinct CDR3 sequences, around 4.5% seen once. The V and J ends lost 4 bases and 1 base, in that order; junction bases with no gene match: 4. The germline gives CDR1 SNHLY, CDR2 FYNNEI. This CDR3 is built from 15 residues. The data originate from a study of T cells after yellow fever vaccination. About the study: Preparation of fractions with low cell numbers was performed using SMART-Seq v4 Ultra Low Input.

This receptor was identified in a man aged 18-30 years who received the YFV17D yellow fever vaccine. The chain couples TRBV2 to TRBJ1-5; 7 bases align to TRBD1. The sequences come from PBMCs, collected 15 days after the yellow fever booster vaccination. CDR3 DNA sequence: TGTGCCAGCAGTGCGCAGGGGGGCAGCAATCAGCCCCAGCATTTT. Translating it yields CASSAQGGSNQPQHF.